This is a list of T cell receptor beta chains from one sample in a study of T cells in Graves' hyperthyroidism and ophthalmopathy. From the multiplex PCR reads, TCRdb called clonotypes with MiXCR, one entry per CDR3 protein. The sample shows around 600,000 distinct CDR3 sequences, about 15% of them seen only once. Input material: blood. Receptors were obtained from a woman aged 25 to 45 with Graves' hyperthyroidism. The CDR3 runs from the conserved cysteine through the conserved F or W. Each record gives: V gene, CDR3 protein.

>TRBV19
CASSPQWGRGRLEAFF
>TRBV7-3
CASSLFWGQGANEQFF
>TRBV28
CASSRSLGGGTGGWDEQFF
>TRBV7-2
CASSPSTLSGRRYEQYF
>TRBV6-5
CASSYLASGRNYEQYF
>TRBV20-1
CSARDRGRAGNIQYF
>TRBV3-1
CASSQDRLAGVQGQYF
>TRBV30
CAWSLGLGQPQHF
>TRBV7-9
CASRDAATNEKLFF
>TRBV30
CAWSVGMGDGADTQYF
>TRBV24-1
CATSDPTSGSTNEQFF
>TRBV20-1
CSARGDRGQDTQYF
>TRBV12-3/TRBV12-4
CASSWGFYEQYF
>TRBV15
CATSNSGQTGPNEQFF
>TRBV20-1
CSARMGNSYEQYF
>TRBV28
CASSGGGGGQETQYF
>TRBV2
CASAESPSTDTQYF
>TRBV6-1
CASSYAGTGGHQPQHF
>TRBV5-1
CASSANQRTGELFF
>TRBV29-1
CSVEGLADAGLYEQYF
>TRBV2
CASSGTSGRQEQFF
>TRBV5-1
CASSLVGTGDIQYF
>TRBV20-1
CSAGLASGELFF
>TRBV5-1
CASSSGWTDYGYTF
>TRBV2
CASSEETGELFF
>TRBV7-2
CASSLVSSGQETQYF
>TRBV6-2/TRBV6-3
CASSYDGMDNYEQYF
>TRBV20-1
CSARSGVGETQYF
>TRBV4-1
CASSLTSVSTDTQYF